This T cell receptor (beta chain) was found in a study of shared clonotypes between healthy human individuals (dated by TCRdb to 2020 to 2021). General notes on the study: Three men and a couple of women, aged 18 to 49 years, made up the cohort. Libraries were prepared and TCR repertoires were sequenced by different laboratories using diverse techniques, in order to increase sequencing depth and limit assay-specific biases. To estimate repertoire size and how much clonotype sharing occurs between individuals, the study deeply sequenced the blood TCR repertoires of about five healthy adults. For each donor, CD4 naive and CD4 memory were each run on three plates, CD8 naive on two plates, and CD8 memory on one plate. Between about 0.94 and 10 billion PBMCs per donor were obtained by leukapheresis.

Points the paper makes about the study in general: Sampling was restricted to blood, and TCR repertoires in tissue are likely to differ from TCR repertoires in blood. Because the study included only a small number of donors, the genetic and exposure-history diversity represented was limited. Pairwise subsampling led to the expectation that sequencing depth would affect the degree of clonotype sharing among donors. Rarefaction of sorted-subset datasets indicated incomplete sequencing despite the large sequencing depth. Compared with non-shared clonotypes, clonotypes shared by all four sorted-subset donors had higher generation probabilities. Around 5.4% of naive CD4, 3.5% of naive CD8, 2.3% of memory CD4, and about 0.4% of memory CD8 clonotypes were shared across several donors. Naive subsets generally had larger estimated clonotype richness than memory subsets did.

TCR CDR3 regions were amplified from genomic DNA by multiplex PCR using the deep immunoSEQ assay. Extracted genomic DNA from each cell subset was distributed evenly across all wells of several immunoSEQ 96-well plates, and each plate was treated as a replicate. Each replicate PCR for sorted subsets received around 210 ng genomic DNA, equal to around 32,000 T cell genomes. Purified libraries were quantified with a Qubit 3.0 fluorometer, sized on a Bioanalyzer 2100, and re-quantified with the KAPA Library Quantification kit. Each immunoSEQ 96-well plate was sequenced on its own single-read 150-cycle Illumina NextSeq 550 flow cell. The source study handled its data this way. Because the immunoSEQ output held only junctional sequences and lacked quality scores, the filtering could not match the filtering applied to full-length reads. To assign V/J genes and CDR3, sequences were annotated against IMGT germline references using PyIR, a Python wrapper for IgBLAST v1.9. Reads with weak V/J assignments (E-value above 1e-6), missing CDR3, stop codons, out-of-frame junctions, or ambiguous translated residues were removed. V3J clonotypes were defined as sequences sharing an identical inferred V gene, J gene, and CDR3 amino acid sequence. To compute the percentage overlap between repertoires, the number of shared unique clonotypes was divided by the size of the smaller repertoire. Richness of each repertoire was evaluated using RTK rarefaction, the Chao1 estimator, and Recon v2.1 estimates of unobserved clonotypes. OLGA was used to compute generation probabilities for all TCRbeta clonotypes that the gDNA method yielded from a few donors. TCRdb limited this immuneACCESS table to in-frame rearrangements with V and J called. A share of clones is missing; checked studies link under half to unresolved V genes, and the rest is unexplained. V and J calls and clone size come straight from that table; D and trimming were deduced from the DNA. The sample includes more than 550,000 clones, with 72% observed a single time. Roughly 1.8% of the sample is held by the ten biggest clonotypes.

The donors were healthy, HIV-negative adults with no recently reported acute infections or vaccinations. Only Caucasian adults living in Nashville, Tennessee, USA were represented among the donors. CD4+ T cells were enriched through magnetic negative selection, after which naive cells were positively selected on CD45RA and the remaining negative fraction served as the memory subset. After blood collection by leukapheresis, PBMCs were isolated using Ficoll-Histopaque density gradient centrifugation and then cryopreserved in the vapor phase of liquid nitrogen. Analytical flow cytometry was used to check the purity and quantity of every magnetically sorted T cell population. Genomic DNA was isolated from each sorted fraction and quantified by UV absorbance on a Nanodrop 2000c. The CDR3 numbers 15 residues from cysteine through phenylalanine. Only the CDR3 region is kept as DNA, spanning 45 bases read in frame from base 1. Taken from the germline V gene, the CDR1 and CDR2 loops are SNHLY and FYNNEI.

This clone occurred a few times. It lacks a known antigen. The junction departs from germline at one end; a sequencing error may be responsible. The sequence was collected from a woman aged 30 to 39 in good health. Material for sequencing was memory CD4+ T cells sorted from blood. This specimen's cell subset or site label, interpreted: CD45RA-negative fraction. The chain uses TRBV2 and TRBJ2-3; TRBD2 lines up with 8 middle nucleotides. The CDR3 region has the sequence CASSDPRTSRDTQYF. The DNA sequence follows: TGTGCCAGCAGTGACCCCCGGACTAGCAGAGATACGCAGTATTTT.